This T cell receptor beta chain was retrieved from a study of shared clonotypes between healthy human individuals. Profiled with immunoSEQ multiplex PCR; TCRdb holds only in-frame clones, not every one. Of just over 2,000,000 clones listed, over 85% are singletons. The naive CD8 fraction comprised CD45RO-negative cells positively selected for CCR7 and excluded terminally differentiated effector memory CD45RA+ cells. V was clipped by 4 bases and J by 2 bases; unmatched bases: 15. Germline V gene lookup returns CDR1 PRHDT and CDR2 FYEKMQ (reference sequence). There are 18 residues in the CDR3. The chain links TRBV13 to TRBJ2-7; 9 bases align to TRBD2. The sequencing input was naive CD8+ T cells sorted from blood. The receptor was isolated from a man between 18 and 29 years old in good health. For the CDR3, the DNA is TGTGCCAGCAGCTCGAACCACCGGGGAGCGGGGGGACCCTACGAGCAGTACTTC. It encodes CASSSNHRGAGGPYEQYF. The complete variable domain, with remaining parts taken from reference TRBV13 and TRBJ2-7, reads AAGVIQSPRHLIKEKRETATLKCYPIPRHDTVYWYQQGPGQDPQFLISFYEKMQSDKGSIPDRFSAQQFSDYHSELNMSSLELGDSALYFCASSSNHRGAGGPYEQYFGPGTRLTVT.